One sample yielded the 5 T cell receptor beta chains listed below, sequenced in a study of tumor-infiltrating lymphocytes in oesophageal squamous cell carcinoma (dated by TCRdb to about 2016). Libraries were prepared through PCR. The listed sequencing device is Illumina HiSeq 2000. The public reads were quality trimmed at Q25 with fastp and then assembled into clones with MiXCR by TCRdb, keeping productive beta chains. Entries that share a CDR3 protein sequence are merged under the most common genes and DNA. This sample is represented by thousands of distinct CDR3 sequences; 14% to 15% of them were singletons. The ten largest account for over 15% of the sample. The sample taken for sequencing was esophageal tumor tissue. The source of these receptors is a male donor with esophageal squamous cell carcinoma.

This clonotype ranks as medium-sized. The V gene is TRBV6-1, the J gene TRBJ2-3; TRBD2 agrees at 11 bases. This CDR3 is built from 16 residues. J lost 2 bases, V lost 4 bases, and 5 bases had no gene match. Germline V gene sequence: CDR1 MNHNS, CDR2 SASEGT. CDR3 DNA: TGTGCCAGCAGTGCCCTACTAGCGGGGGCCACAGATACGCAGTATTTT. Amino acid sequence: CASSALLAGATDTQYF.

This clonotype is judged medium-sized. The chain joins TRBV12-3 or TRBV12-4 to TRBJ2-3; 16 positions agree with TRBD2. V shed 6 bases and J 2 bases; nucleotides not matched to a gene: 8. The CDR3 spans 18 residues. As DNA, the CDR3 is TGTGCCAGCAGACGGGGACTAGCGGGGGGGCAAATCACAGATACGCAGTATTTT. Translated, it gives CASRRGLAGGQITDTQYF.

CDR3 amino acids: CASSLSSPGNTIYF. For the CDR3, the DNA is TGTGCCAGCAGTTTGTCCAGCCCTGGAAACACCATATATTTT. This rearrangement joins TRBV28 to TRBJ1-3; D not resolved. Germline V gives CDR1 MDHEN, CDR2 SYDVKM. The CDR3 is 14 residues long. Trimming stripped 3 bases from V and 2 bases from J, with 8 bases between.

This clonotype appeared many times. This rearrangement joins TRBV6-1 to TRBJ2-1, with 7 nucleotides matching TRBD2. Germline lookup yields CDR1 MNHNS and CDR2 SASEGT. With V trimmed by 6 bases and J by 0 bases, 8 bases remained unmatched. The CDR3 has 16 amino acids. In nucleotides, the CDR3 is TGTGCCAGCAGCTGGGGGGGGACCAGCTCCTACAATGAGCAGTTCTTC. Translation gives CASSWGGTSSYNEQFF.

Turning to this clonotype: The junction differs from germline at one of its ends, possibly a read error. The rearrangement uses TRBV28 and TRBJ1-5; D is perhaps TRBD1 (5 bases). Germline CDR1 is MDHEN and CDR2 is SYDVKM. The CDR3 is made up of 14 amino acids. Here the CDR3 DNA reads TGTGCCAGCAGCACCGATGGGGGGACTCAGCCCCGGCAGTTT. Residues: CASSTDGGTQPRQF.